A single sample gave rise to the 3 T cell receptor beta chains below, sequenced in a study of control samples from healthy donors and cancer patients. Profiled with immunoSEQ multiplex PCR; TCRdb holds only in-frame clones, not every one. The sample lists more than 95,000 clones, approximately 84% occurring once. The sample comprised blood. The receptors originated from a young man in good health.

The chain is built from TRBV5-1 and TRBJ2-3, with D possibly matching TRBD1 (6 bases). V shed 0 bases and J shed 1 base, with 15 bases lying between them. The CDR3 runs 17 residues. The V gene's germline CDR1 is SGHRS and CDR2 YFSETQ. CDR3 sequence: CASSLALGAEGTDTQYF. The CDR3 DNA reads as TGCGCCAGCAGCTTGGCCTTGGGGGCCGAGGGCACAGATACGCAGTATTTT.

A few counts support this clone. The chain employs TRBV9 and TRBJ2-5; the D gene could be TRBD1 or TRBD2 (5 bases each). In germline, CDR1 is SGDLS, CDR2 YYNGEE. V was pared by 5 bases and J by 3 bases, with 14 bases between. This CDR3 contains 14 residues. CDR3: CASRSRDGEETQYF. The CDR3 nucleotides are TGTGCCAGCAGGTCCCGGGACGGCGAAGAGACCCAGTACTTC.

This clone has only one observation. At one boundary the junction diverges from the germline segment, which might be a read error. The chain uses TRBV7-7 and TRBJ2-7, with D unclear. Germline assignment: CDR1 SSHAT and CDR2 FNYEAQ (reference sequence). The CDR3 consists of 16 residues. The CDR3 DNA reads TGTGCTAGCAGCTTAGCCGGCCTAACTCGGGCCTACGAGCAGTACTTC. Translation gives CASSLAGLTRAYEQYF. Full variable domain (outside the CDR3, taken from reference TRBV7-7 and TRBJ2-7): GAGVSQSPRYKVTKRGQDVTLRCDPISSHATLYWYQQALGQGPEFLTYFNYEAQPDKSGLPSDRFSAERPEGSISTLTIQRTEQRDSAMYRCASSLAGLTRAYEQYFGPGTRLTVT.